The rows below give T cell receptor beta chains drawn from one sample of a study of OX40 agonist ivuxolimab in advanced cancers. Profiled with immunoSEQ multiplex PCR; TCRdb holds only in-frame clones, not every one. Here the sample spans around 39,000 clones, around 89% being singletons. The starting material was CD4+ or CD8+ T cells sorted from blood, obtained in a trial of the OX40 agonist ivuxolimab. Receptor source: an adult with an advanced solid tumor such as melanoma, head and neck, liver or kidney cancer. The CDR3 runs from the conserved cysteine through the conserved F or W. Each record gives: CDR3 DNA, CDR3 protein, D gene, J gene, clone size, V gene. A D gene is named only where the DNA matches it firmly. Some rows mark clone size as missing; the rest say once, few, many or name a class of expanded clone.

CDR3 DNA: TGTGCCAGCAGCTTAGGTGGGCTAGCGGGGGAAAGGGTGCACAATGAGCAGTTCTTC
CDR3 protein: CASSLGGLAGERVHNEQFF
D gene: TRBD2
J gene: TRBJ2-1
clone size: .
V gene: TRBV7-6

CDR3 DNA: TGTGCCAGCAGGTTCGCTACGTGGCGGGAAGGGGCTAACTATGGCTACACCTTC
CDR3 protein: CASRFATWREGANYGYTF
D gene: .
J gene: TRBJ1-2
clone size: few
V gene: TRBV28

CDR3 DNA: TGTGCCAGTAGTAAACCAGGCTACTCTGGGGCCAACGTCCTGACTTTC
CDR3 protein: CASSKPGYSGANVLTF
D gene: .
J gene: TRBJ2-6
clone size: .
V gene: TRBV19

CDR3 DNA: TGTGCCAGCAGCCCCATTGGCAGGGCATCCGAGCAGTACTTC
CDR3 protein: CASSPIGRASEQYF
D gene: .
J gene: TRBJ2-7
clone size: .
V gene: TRBV9

CDR3 DNA: TGCGCCAGCAGCTTGGGGGACAGGGGGCGAGGTAATAATGAGCAGTTCTTC
CDR3 protein: CASSLGDRGRGNNEQFF
D gene: TRBD1
J gene: TRBJ2-1
clone size: .
V gene: TRBV5-1

CDR3 DNA: TGTGCCAGCAGCCGAAGGGGGTTCCTGAACACTGAAGCTTTCTTT
CDR3 protein: CASSRRGFLNTEAFF
D gene: .
J gene: TRBJ1-1
clone size: once
V gene: TRBV5-6

CDR3 DNA: TGTGCCAGCAGTTTATTAAGGCACACAGGGGGCCGGGGAGAGACCCAGTACTTC
CDR3 protein: CASSLLRHTGGRGETQYF
D gene: TRBD1
J gene: TRBJ2-5
clone size: .
V gene: TRBV28

CDR3 DNA: TGTGCCAGCAGAAAGACAGGGGTAAACTACGAGCAGTACTTC
CDR3 protein: CASRKTGVNYEQYF
D gene: TRBD1
J gene: TRBJ2-7
clone size: once
V gene: TRBV2

CDR3 DNA: TGTGCCAGCGCGTTCGGGCAGCCCCAGCATTTT
CDR3 protein: CASAFGQPQHF
D gene: .
J gene: TRBJ1-5
clone size: .
V gene: TRBV2

CDR3 DNA: TGTGCCAGCAGTAAACTAGCGGGGACCGGGGAGCTGTTTTTT
CDR3 protein: CASSKLAGTGELFF
D gene: TRBD2
J gene: TRBJ2-2
clone size: .
V gene: TRBV27

CDR3 DNA: TGTGCCACCAGCAGAGAGACAGCGCTCTATAGCAATCAGCCCCAGCATTTT
CDR3 protein: CATSRETALYSNQPQHF
D gene: .
J gene: TRBJ1-5
clone size: .
V gene: TRBV15

CDR3 DNA: TGTGCCATCAGCCGACAGCCCAATCAGCCCCAGCATTTT
CDR3 protein: CAISRQPNQPQHF
D gene: .
J gene: TRBJ1-5
clone size: .
V gene: TRBV10-3

CDR3 DNA: TGTGCCAGCAGTCAGGGAGCAGCCTACGAGCAGTACTTC
CDR3 protein: CASSQGAAYEQYF
D gene: .
J gene: TRBJ2-7
clone size: .
V gene: TRBV6-6

CDR3 DNA: TGTGCCAGCAGTGAAGAACGGGCAGAGGGGGAAGATGAGCAGTTCTTC
CDR3 protein: CASSEERAEGEDEQFF
D gene: .
J gene: TRBJ2-1
clone size: .
V gene: TRBV6-1

CDR3 DNA: TGTGCCAGCAGTCCGGGTGACTACGGCTACACCTTC
CDR3 protein: CASSPGDYGYTF
D gene: .
J gene: TRBJ1-2
clone size: few
V gene: TRBV6-5

CDR3 DNA: TGTGCCAGCAGTTTCCAGAACACTGAAGCTTTCTTT
CDR3 protein: CASSFQNTEAFF
D gene: .
J gene: TRBJ1-1
clone size: .
V gene: TRBV27

CDR3 DNA: TGTGCCAGCACCGAAAACAGGGGAAATGAGCAGTTCTTC
CDR3 protein: CASTENRGNEQFF
D gene: TRBD1
J gene: TRBJ2-1
clone size: .
V gene: TRBV6-5

CDR3 DNA: TGTGCCAGCAGTGATCAGGGACGCACAGATACGCAGTATTTT
CDR3 protein: CASSDQGRTDTQYF
D gene: .
J gene: TRBJ2-3
clone size: .
V gene: TRBV2

CDR3 DNA: TGTGCCTGGAGTCAGGGGGGGGGTTTTAACTATGGCTACACCTTC
CDR3 protein: CAWSQGGGFNYGYTF
D gene: TRBD1
J gene: TRBJ1-2
clone size: .
V gene: TRBV30

CDR3 DNA: TGTGCCAGCAGCTTGAGAAGCGGAAGCCAAGAGACCCAGTACTTC
CDR3 protein: CASSLRSGSQETQYF
D gene: .
J gene: TRBJ2-5
clone size: few
V gene: TRBV5-4

CDR3 DNA: TGTGCCAGCTCACTTTACGACACGTTGGATGCTTTCTTT
CDR3 protein: CASSLYDTLDAFF
D gene: .
J gene: TRBJ1-1
clone size: once
V gene: TRBV18

CDR3 DNA: TGTGCCTGGACTCGTAATTCCGGGGAGACCCAGTACTTC
CDR3 protein: CAWTRNSGETQYF
D gene: .
J gene: TRBJ2-5
clone size: .
V gene: TRBV30

CDR3 DNA: TGTGCCATCAGTGAGCCTACTAGCGCCCGCTACAATGAGCAGTTCTTC
CDR3 protein: CAISEPTSARYNEQFF
D gene: TRBD2
J gene: TRBJ2-1
clone size: .
V gene: TRBV10-3

CDR3 DNA: TGTGCCAGTAGTATAGGGGGTGTGCAGCCTTACCAAGAGACCCAGTACTTC
CDR3 protein: CASSIGGVQPYQETQYF
D gene: .
J gene: TRBJ2-5
clone size: .
V gene: TRBV19

CDR3 DNA: TGTGCCTGGAGTTTCCAGGGCTACGAGCAGTACTTC
CDR3 protein: CAWSFQGYEQYF
D gene: .
J gene: TRBJ2-7
clone size: .
V gene: TRBV30

CDR3 DNA: TGTGCCAGCAGTTACGGGGGACAGAGGAACACTGAAGCTTTCTTT
CDR3 protein: CASSYGGQRNTEAFF
D gene: TRBD1
J gene: TRBJ1-1
clone size: .
V gene: TRBV6-5

CDR3 DNA: TGTGCCAGCAGCTTAGGGCGGGGCTCGACAGATACGCAGTATTTT
CDR3 protein: CASSLGRGSTDTQYF
D gene: .
J gene: TRBJ2-3
clone size: .
V gene: TRBV11-2

CDR3 DNA: TGTGCCAGCTCACCATATACTCAGGGTGGTGGCTACACCTTC
CDR3 protein: CASSPYTQGGGYTF
D gene: .
J gene: TRBJ1-2
clone size: .
V gene: TRBV18

CDR3 DNA: TGTGCCAGCAGCTTAGTGGCCGGGGGGGCGAATACGCAGTATTTT
CDR3 protein: CASSLVAGGANTQYF
D gene: TRBD2
J gene: TRBJ2-3
clone size: .
V gene: TRBV7-2

CDR3 DNA: TGCGCCAGCAGCTTGGGCAGGGATGGCTACACCTTC
CDR3 protein: CASSLGRDGYTF
D gene: .
J gene: TRBJ1-2
clone size: once
V gene: TRBV5-1

CDR3 DNA: TGTGCCAGCAGCAAATTGGCGCCGGTGGGGATTCCCCTCCACTTT
CDR3 protein: CASSKLAPVGIPLHF
D gene: .
J gene: TRBJ1-6
clone size: .
V gene: TRBV21-1

CDR3 DNA: TGTGCCAGCAGCCGGGAACTGGAACAGGGGGATTTCTTT
CDR3 protein: CASSRELEQGDFF
D gene: TRBD1
J gene: TRBJ1-1
clone size: .
V gene: TRBV28